Listed below are T cell receptor beta chains from one sample, sequenced in a study of PD-L1 blockade in urothelial cancer. Profiled with immunoSEQ multiplex PCR; TCRdb holds only in-frame clones, not every one. The table has tens of thousands of clones, about four fifths seen once. Sequencing was performed on PBMCs, taken around atezolizumab (anti-PD-L1) treatment. These receptors all stem from a woman aged 70-85 years with urothelial cancer. CDR3s include the opening cysteine and the closing phenylalanine or tryptophan. D genes are given only for firm matches. Clone size is given for some rows only: seen once, a few or many times, or a class if the clone is expanded.

j_call: TRBJ1-4; d_call: NA; v_call: TRBV4-2; clone_size: NA; cdr3_aa: CASSLMGRRSTNEKLFF; cdr3_nt: TGTGCCAGCAGCCTGATGGGGAGGCGGTCAACTAATGAAAAACTGTTTTTT
j_call: TRBJ2-7; d_call: NA; v_call: TRBV7-9; clone_size: few; cdr3_aa: CATKGGGPTYEQYF; cdr3_nt: TGTGCCACCAAAGGGGGGGGCCCCACCTACGAGCAGTACTTC
j_call: TRBJ1-2; d_call: NA; v_call: TRBV5-6; clone_size: NA; cdr3_aa: CASSPPGTSYGYTF; cdr3_nt: TGTGCCAGCAGCCCCCCCGGGACAAGCTATGGCTACACCTTC
j_call: TRBJ2-2; d_call: NA; v_call: TRBV30; clone_size: NA; cdr3_aa: CAWSDDGGFGELFF; cdr3_nt: TGTGCCTGGAGTGACGACGGGGGATTCGGGGAGCTGTTTTTT
j_call: TRBJ2-3; d_call: TRBD2; v_call: TRBV30; clone_size: NA; cdr3_aa: CAWSSQREGLDTQYF; cdr3_nt: TGTGCCTGGAGTTCTCAGCGGGAGGGCCTTGATACGCAGTATTTT
j_call: TRBJ1-4; d_call: NA; v_call: TRBV7-9; clone_size: NA; cdr3_aa: CASSLVGRAAAEKLFF; cdr3_nt: TGTGCCAGCAGCTTAGTGGGCAGGGCGGCCGCGGAGAAACTGTTTTTT
j_call: TRBJ1-2; d_call: TRBD1; v_call: TRBV6-1; clone_size: NA; cdr3_aa: CASSTGTGGGYTF; cdr3_nt: TGTGCCAGCAGCACCGGGACAGGTGGGGGCTACACCTTC
j_call: TRBJ2-5; d_call: NA; v_call: TRBV30; clone_size: NA; cdr3_aa: CAWNFGTNQETQYF; cdr3_nt: TGTGCCTGGAACTTCGGGACAAACCAAGAGACCCAGTACTTC
j_call: TRBJ2-1; d_call: NA; v_call: TRBV5-6; clone_size: NA; cdr3_aa: CASSSIVAISYNEQFF; cdr3_nt: TGTGCCAGCAGCTCGATCGTAGCGATAAGCTACAATGAGCAGTTCTTC
j_call: TRBJ2-7; d_call: TRBD2; v_call: TRBV28; clone_size: NA; cdr3_aa: CASQTPGLEYEQYF; cdr3_nt: TGTGCCAGTCAAACCCCGGGACTAGAGTACGAGCAGTACTTC
j_call: TRBJ2-7; d_call: TRBD2; v_call: TRBV11-2; clone_size: NA; cdr3_aa: CASRLAGGDYEQYF; cdr3_nt: TGTGCCAGCAGACTAGCGGGGGGGGACTACGAGCAGTACTTC
j_call: TRBJ2-7; d_call: NA; v_call: TRBV19; clone_size: NA; cdr3_aa: CASSMVPGLGEQYF; cdr3_nt: TGTGCCAGTAGTATGGTGCCAGGGTTGGGGGAGCAGTACTTC
j_call: TRBJ2-4; d_call: TRBD1; v_call: TRBV5-8; clone_size: NA; cdr3_aa: CASSLGSGTGLRLAKNIQYF; cdr3_nt: TGTGCCAGCAGCTTGGGCTCCGGGACAGGGCTCCGTCTAGCCAAAAACATTCAGTACTTC
j_call: TRBJ2-7; d_call: TRBD1; v_call: TRBV5-8; clone_size: NA; cdr3_aa: CASSFRGLLGEQYF; cdr3_nt: TGTGCCAGCAGCTTCAGGGGGCTTCTGGGCGAGCAGTACTTC
j_call: TRBJ2-1; d_call: TRBD2; v_call: TRBV4-1; clone_size: NA; cdr3_aa: CASSQTSGGGPVNEQFF; cdr3_nt: TGCGCCAGCAGTCAGACTAGCGGGGGGGGCCCGGTCAATGAGCAGTTCTTC
j_call: TRBJ2-3; d_call: TRBD2; v_call: TRBV30; clone_size: NA; cdr3_aa: CAWSVRGRRPTDTQYF; cdr3_nt: TGTGCCTGGAGTGTACGCGGGAGAAGGCCCACAGATACGCAGTATTTT
j_call: TRBJ2-7; d_call: TRBD2; v_call: TRBV9; clone_size: NA; cdr3_aa: CASSLGTMGSYEQYF; cdr3_nt: TGTGCCAGCAGCCTGGGGACTATGGGATCCTACGAGCAGTACTTC
j_call: TRBJ2-2; d_call: TRBD2; v_call: TRBV10-3; clone_size: NA; cdr3_aa: CAISGSSGTGELFF; cdr3_nt: TGTGCCATCAGTGGCTCTAGCGGCACCGGGGAGCTGTTTTTT
j_call: TRBJ2-7; d_call: NA; v_call: TRBV19; clone_size: NA; cdr3_aa: CASSIRGLTYEQYF; cdr3_nt: TGTGCCAGTAGTATCAGGGGCCTTACCTACGAGCAGTACTTC
j_call: TRBJ1-3; d_call: NA; v_call: TRBV9; clone_size: once; cdr3_aa: CASSVTGIGNTIYF; cdr3_nt: TGTGCCAGCAGCGTTACCGGTATCGGAAACACCATATATTTT
j_call: TRBJ1-1; d_call: TRBD1; v_call: TRBV18; clone_size: NA; cdr3_aa: CASSRGQTNTEAFF; cdr3_nt: TGTGCCAGCTCCCGGGGACAGACGAACACTGAAGCTTTCTTT
j_call: TRBJ2-2; d_call: TRBD1; v_call: TRBV25-1; clone_size: NA; cdr3_aa: CASHGDRGPGELFF; cdr3_nt: TGTGCCAGTCACGGAGACAGGGGGCCCGGGGAGCTGTTTTTT
j_call: TRBJ1-6; d_call: NA; v_call: TRBV30; clone_size: NA; cdr3_aa: CAWSPTPLDSPLHF; cdr3_nt: TGTGCCTGGAGCCCAACTCCTTTAGATTCACCCCTCCACTTT
j_call: TRBJ2-2; d_call: TRBD2; v_call: TRBV6-4; clone_size: few; cdr3_aa: CASAPLAGGPWELFF; cdr3_nt: TGTGCCAGCGCCCCTCTAGCGGGGGGGCCCTGGGAGCTGTTTTTT
j_call: TRBJ1-3; d_call: NA; v_call: TRBV29-1; clone_size: NA; cdr3_aa: CSVETGSGNTIYF; cdr3_nt: TGCAGCGTTGAAACAGGCTCTGGAAACACCATATATTTT
j_call: TRBJ1-6; d_call: NA; v_call: TRBV2; clone_size: NA; cdr3_aa: CASSVTRGGVDNSPLHF; cdr3_nt: TGTGCCAGCAGTGTCACGAGGGGGGGCGTCGATAATTCACCCCTCCACTTT
j_call: TRBJ2-7; d_call: NA; v_call: TRBV7-2; clone_size: NA; cdr3_aa: CASSLVGGGRTSYEQYF; cdr3_nt: TGTGCCAGCAGCTTAGTAGGGGGGGGACGGACCTCCTACGAGCAGTACTTC
j_call: TRBJ2-2; d_call: TRBD1; v_call: TRBV28; clone_size: NA; cdr3_aa: CASSAGTGGTGELFF; cdr3_nt: TGTGCCAGCAGTGCCGGGACAGGGGGTACCGGGGAGCTGTTTTTT
j_call: TRBJ1-1; d_call: NA; v_call: TRBV4-1; clone_size: once; cdr3_aa: CASSQGDTRNEAFF; cdr3_nt: TGCGCCAGCAGCCAAGGGGACACCCGGAATGAAGCTTTCTTT
j_call: TRBJ1-4; d_call: NA; v_call: TRBV4-3; clone_size: NA; cdr3_aa: CASSQDRGAGVSEKLFF; cdr3_nt: TGCGCCAGCAGCCAAGATCGAGGGGCAGGGGTCTCTGAAAAACTGTTTTTT
j_call: TRBJ2-3; d_call: TRBD2; v_call: TRBV5-1; clone_size: NA; cdr3_aa: CASRYTSGDISTDTQYF; cdr3_nt: TGCGCCAGCAGGTATACTAGCGGGGATATAAGCACAGATACGCAGTATTTT
j_call: TRBJ2-1; d_call: NA; v_call: TRBV28; clone_size: NA; cdr3_aa: CASSFVNEQFF; cdr3_nt: TGTGCCAGCAGTTTCGTTAATGAGCAGTTCTTC
j_call: TRBJ1-5; d_call: TRBD1; v_call: TRBV7-9; clone_size: NA; cdr3_aa: CASSRQVSGTGHSNQPQHF; cdr3_nt: TGTGCCAGCAGCCGACAAGTCTCGGGGACAGGCCATAGCAATCAGCCCCAGCATTTT
j_call: TRBJ2-2; d_call: TRBD1; v_call: TRBV18; clone_size: NA; cdr3_aa: CASSTTGTGELFF; cdr3_nt: TGTGCCAGCTCAACGACAGGGACCGGGGAGCTGTTTTTT
j_call: TRBJ2-2; d_call: NA; v_call: TRBV29-1; clone_size: NA; cdr3_aa: CSVLRTEVGELFF; cdr3_nt: TGCAGCGTTCTTAGGACAGAGGTCGGGGAGCTGTTTTTT
j_call: TRBJ2-1; d_call: NA; v_call: TRBV5-8; clone_size: NA; cdr3_aa: CASSLVGTPVNEQFF; cdr3_nt: TGTGCCAGCAGCTTGGTTGGTACGCCGGTCAATGAGCAGTTCTTC
j_call: TRBJ2-7; d_call: NA; v_call: TRBV27; clone_size: NA; cdr3_aa: CASSLDSSPYEQYF; cdr3_nt: TGTGCCAGCAGCCTCGACAGCAGTCCCTACGAGCAGTACTTC
j_call: TRBJ2-1; d_call: NA; v_call: TRBV20-1; clone_size: NA; cdr3_aa: CSVPGDEQFF; cdr3_nt: TGCAGTGTTCCGGGAGATGAGCAGTTCTTC
j_call: TRBJ2-7; d_call: TRBD2; v_call: TRBV11-2; clone_size: NA; cdr3_aa: CASSSLSGGFDEQYF; cdr3_nt: TGTGCCAGCAGCTCTTTGAGCGGGGGGTTTGACGAGCAGTACTTC
j_call: TRBJ2-5; d_call: TRBD1; v_call: TRBV7-3; clone_size: NA; cdr3_aa: CASSRAGGQGTQYF; cdr3_nt: TGTGCCAGCAGCCGGGCGGGTGGACAGGGTACCCAGTACTTC
j_call: TRBJ1-5; d_call: NA; v_call: TRBV2; clone_size: NA; cdr3_aa: CASSEPQANQPQHF; cdr3_nt: TGTGCCAGCAGTGAACCCCAGGCGAATCAGCCCCAGCATTTT
j_call: TRBJ1-2; d_call: TRBD1; v_call: TRBV7-9; clone_size: NA; cdr3_aa: CASSRGTGTGYGYTF; cdr3_nt: TGTGCCAGCAGTAGAGGAACCGGGACAGGGTATGGCTACACCTTC